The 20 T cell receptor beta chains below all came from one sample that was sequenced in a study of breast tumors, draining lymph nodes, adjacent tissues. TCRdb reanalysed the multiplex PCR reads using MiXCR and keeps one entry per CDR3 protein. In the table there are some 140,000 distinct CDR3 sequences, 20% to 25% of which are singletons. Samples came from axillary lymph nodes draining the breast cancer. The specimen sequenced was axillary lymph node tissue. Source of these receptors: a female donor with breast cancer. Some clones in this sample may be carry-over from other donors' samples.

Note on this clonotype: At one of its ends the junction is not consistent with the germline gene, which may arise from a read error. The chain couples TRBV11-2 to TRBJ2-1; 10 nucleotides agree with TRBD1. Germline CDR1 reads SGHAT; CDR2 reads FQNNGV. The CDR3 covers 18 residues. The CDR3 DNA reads TGTGCCGGCAGCTTAAACCGGGACAGGGGCGGGGGCCACAATGAGCAGTTCTTC. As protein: CAGSLNRDRGGGHNEQFF.

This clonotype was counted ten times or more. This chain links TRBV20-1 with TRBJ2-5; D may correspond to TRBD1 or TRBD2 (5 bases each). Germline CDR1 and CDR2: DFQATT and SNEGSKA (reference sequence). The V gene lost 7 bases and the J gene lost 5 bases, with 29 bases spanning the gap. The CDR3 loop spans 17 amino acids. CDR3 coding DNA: TGCAGTGTCTCCCCTCGGTCGAGAGGGGCCCGGAGGGAGACCCAGTACTTC. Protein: CSVSPRSRGARRETQYF.

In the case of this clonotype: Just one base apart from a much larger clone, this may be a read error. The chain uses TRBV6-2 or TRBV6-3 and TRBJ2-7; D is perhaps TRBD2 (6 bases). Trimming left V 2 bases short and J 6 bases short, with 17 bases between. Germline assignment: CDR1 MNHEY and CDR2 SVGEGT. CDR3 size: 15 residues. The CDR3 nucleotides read TGTGCCAGCAGTTACATCCCGGGAGCAGTGGCCGAGCAGTACTTC. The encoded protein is CASSYIPGAVAEQYF.

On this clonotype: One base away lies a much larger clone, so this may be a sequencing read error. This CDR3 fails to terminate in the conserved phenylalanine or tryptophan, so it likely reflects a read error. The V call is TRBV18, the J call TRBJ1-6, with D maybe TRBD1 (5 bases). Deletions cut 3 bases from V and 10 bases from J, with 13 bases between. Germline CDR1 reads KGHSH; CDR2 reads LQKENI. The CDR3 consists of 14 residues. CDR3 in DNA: TGTGCCAGCTCACCTGGGGGGGAAGGCTCACCCCTCCACTCT. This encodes CASSPGGEGSPLHS.

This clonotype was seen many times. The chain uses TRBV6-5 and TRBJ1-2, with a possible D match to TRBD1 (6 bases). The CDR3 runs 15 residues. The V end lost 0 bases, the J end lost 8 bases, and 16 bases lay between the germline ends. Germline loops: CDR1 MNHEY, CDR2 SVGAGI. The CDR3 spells CASSYSRGTERGYTF. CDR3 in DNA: TGTGCCAGCAGTTACTCGAGGGGGACCGAGAGAGGCTACACCTTC.

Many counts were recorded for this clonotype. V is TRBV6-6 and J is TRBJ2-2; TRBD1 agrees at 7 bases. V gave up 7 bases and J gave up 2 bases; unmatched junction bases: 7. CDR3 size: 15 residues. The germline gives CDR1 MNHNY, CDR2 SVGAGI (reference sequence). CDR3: CASTIRDSNTGELFF. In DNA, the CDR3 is TGTGCCAGCACCATCCGGGACAGCAACACCGGGGAGCTGTTTTTT.

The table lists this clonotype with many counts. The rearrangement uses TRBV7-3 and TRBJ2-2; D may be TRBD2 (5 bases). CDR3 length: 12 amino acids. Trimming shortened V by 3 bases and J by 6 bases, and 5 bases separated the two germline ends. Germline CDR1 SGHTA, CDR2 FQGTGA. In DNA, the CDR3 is TGTGCCAGCAGCTTCGGGGCCGGGGAGCTGTTTTTT. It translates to CASSFGAGELFF.

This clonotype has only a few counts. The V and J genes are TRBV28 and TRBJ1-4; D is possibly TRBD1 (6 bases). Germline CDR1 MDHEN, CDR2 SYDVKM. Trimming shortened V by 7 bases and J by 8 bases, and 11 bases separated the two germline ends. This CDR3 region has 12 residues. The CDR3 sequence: CASTATGEKLFF. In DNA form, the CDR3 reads TGTGCCAGCACCGCCACAGGGGAAAAACTGTTTTTT.

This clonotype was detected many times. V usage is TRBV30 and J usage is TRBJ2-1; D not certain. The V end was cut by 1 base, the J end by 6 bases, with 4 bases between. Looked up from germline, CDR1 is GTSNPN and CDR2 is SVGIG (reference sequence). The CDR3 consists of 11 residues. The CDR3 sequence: CAWSGANEQFF. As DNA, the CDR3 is TGTGCCTGGAGTGGAGCCAATGAGCAGTTCTTC.

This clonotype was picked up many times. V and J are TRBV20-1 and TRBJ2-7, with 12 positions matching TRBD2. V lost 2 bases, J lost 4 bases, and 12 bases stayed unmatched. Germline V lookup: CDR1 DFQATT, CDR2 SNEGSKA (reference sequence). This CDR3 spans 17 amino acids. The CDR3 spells CSARRLAGEGGFYEQYF. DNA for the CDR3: TGCAGTGCTAGAAGACTAGCGGGAGAGGGTGGTTTTTACGAGCAGTACTTC.

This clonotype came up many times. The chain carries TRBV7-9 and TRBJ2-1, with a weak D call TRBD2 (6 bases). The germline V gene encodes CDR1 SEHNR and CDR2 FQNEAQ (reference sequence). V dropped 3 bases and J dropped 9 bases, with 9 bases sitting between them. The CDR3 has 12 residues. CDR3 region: CASSFTGVEQFF. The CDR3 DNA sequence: TGTGCCAGCAGCTTTACGGGGGTTGAGCAGTTCTTC.

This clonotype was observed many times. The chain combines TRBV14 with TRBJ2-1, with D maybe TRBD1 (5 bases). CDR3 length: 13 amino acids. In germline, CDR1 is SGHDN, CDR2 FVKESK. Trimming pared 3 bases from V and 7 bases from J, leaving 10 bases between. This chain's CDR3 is CASSQHRRNEQFF. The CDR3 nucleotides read TGTGCCAGCAGCCAGCACAGGCGTAATGAGCAGTTCTTC.

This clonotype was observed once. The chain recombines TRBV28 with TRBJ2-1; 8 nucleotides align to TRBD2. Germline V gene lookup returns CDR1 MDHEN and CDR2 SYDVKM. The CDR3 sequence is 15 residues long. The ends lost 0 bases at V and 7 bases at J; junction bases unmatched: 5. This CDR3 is CASSLWGGRQNEQFF. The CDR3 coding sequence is TGTGCCAGCAGTTTATGGGGCGGGAGGCAGAATGAGCAGTTCTTC.

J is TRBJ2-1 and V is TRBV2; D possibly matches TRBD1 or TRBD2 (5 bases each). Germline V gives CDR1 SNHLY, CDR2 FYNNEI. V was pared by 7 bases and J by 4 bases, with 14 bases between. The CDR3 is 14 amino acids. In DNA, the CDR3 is TGTGCCAGCACCCGAGGGGCGAATTACAATGAGCAGTTCTTC. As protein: CASTRGANYNEQFF.

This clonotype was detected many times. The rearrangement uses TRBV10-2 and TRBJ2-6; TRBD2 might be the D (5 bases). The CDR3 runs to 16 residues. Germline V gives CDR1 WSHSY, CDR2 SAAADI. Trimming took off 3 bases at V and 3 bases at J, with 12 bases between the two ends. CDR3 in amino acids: CASSDEGRSGANVLTF. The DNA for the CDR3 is TGCGCCAGCAGTGACGAGGGAAGAAGTGGGGCCAACGTCCTGACTTTC.

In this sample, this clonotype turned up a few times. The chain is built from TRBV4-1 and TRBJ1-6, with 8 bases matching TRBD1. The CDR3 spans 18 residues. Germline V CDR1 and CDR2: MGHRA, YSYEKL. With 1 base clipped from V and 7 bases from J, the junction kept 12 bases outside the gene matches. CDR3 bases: TGCGCCAGCAGCCAAGTTGCGTTCGTCGACAGGGGAAATTCACCCCTCCACTTT. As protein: CASSQVAFVDRGNSPLHF.

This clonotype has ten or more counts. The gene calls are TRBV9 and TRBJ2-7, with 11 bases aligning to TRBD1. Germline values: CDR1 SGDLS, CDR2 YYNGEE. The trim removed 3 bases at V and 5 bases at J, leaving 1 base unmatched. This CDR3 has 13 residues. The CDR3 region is CASSAGQGDEQYF. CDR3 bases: TGTGCCAGCAGCGCGGGACAGGGGGACGAGCAGTACTTC.

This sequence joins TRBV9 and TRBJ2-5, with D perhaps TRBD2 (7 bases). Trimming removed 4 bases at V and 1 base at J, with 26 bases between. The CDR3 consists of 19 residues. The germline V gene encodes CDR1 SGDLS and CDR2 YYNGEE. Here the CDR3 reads CASSPSGGGGEGPQETQYF. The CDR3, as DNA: TGTGCCAGCAGCCCATCTGGAGGGGGGGGCGAAGGGCCCCAAGAGACCCAGTACTTC.

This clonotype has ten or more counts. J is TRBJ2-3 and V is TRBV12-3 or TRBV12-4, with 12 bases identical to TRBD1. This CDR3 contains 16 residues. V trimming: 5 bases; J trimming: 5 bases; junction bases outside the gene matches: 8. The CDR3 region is CASSPGDRGPGDTQYF. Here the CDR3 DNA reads TGTGCCAGCAGTCCCGGGGACAGGGGGCCCGGAGATACGCAGTATTTT.

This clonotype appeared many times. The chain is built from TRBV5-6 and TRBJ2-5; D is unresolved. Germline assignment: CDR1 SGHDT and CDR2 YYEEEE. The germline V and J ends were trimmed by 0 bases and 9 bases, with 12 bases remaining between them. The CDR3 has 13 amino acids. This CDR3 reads CASSLAPGSAQYF. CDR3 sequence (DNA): TGTGCCAGCAGCTTGGCTCCTGGGTCGGCCCAGTACTTC.